This T cell receptor (beta chain) was profiled in a study of PD-1 blockade in classical Hodgkin lymphoma. The study, taken as a whole, reports: The baseline diversity of complete responders showed similarity to that of newly diagnosed patients. After ASCT, patients who started nivolumab under 1 year later were excluded.

Each and every patient relapsed after autologous stem cell transplantation, and patients got differing brentuximab vedotin exposure. Magnetic negative selection, applied to thawed PBMCs, was used to isolate the CD8+ T cells. Concerning this clone itself: No antigen is known for it.

Data came from immunoSEQ multiplex PCR; TCRdb stores just in-frame clones and leaves some out. Of 2,500 to 3,500 clones listed, just over 70% are singletons. The CDR3 consists of 14 residues. The ends lost 6 bases at V and 4 bases at J; junction bases unmatched: 3. From germline, CDR1 is ENHRY and CDR2 SYGVKD. This specimen was CD8+ T cells from blood, taken at baseline. The TCR was taken from a human donor with classical Hodgkin lymphoma. The rearrangement links TRBV10-3 to TRBJ1-2; 12 positions match TRBD1. CDR3 residues: CAIRGTGGSYGYTF. In DNA form, the CDR3 reads TGTGCCATCAGGGGGACAGGGGGCTCCTATGGCTACACCTTC.